The clone carrying this T cell receptor (beta chain) was observed once. The antigen is not known. Distinct nucleotide sequences in the sample also encode this CDR3. Donors comprised healthy HIV-negative adults lacking recent acute infections or vaccinations. The entry originates in a study of shared clonotypes between healthy human individuals. Using immunoSEQ multiplex PCR, the repertoire was profiled, and TCRdb retains in-frame clones only, with some absent. Of 2 million to 2.5 million clones listed, 90% to 95% are singletons. The V gene's germline CDR1 is WNHNN and CDR2 SYGVQD (reference sequence). The CDR3 covers 11 residues. Trimming shortened V by 4 bases and J by 4 bases, and 5 bases separated the two germline ends. Study results and limitations: Non-shared clonotypes had lower generation probabilities than clonotypes shared by all four sorted-subset donors.

The clonotype was recovered from a man aged 18 to 29 in good health. The chain has TRBV10-1 and TRBJ2-7, with D uncertain. Input material: naive CD4+ T cells sorted from blood. Subset here: CD45RA+ positively selected. CDR3 in amino acids: CASSVGYEQYF. In DNA form, the CDR3 reads TGCGCCAGCAGTGTTGGGTACGAGCAGTACTTC.